A single sample gave rise to the 4 T cell receptor beta chains below, sequenced in a study of blood T cell repertoires in COVID-19. The data were produced by immunoSEQ multiplex PCR, yet TCRdb's version contains in-frame clones alone and is incomplete. The sample holds roughly 110,000 clones, 80% to 90% seen once. Specimen: peripheral blood. Every receptor here comes from a human donor with acute or convalescent COVID-19. The donor label of this sample is uncertain.

This chain uses TRBV5-6 with TRBJ2-2, with TRBD1 matching over 9 bases. The CDR3 runs 16 residues. Germline V CDR1 and CDR2: SGHDT, YYEEEE. V gave up 5 bases and J gave up 6 bases; unmatched junction bases: 11. The CDR3 DNA reads as TGTGCCAGCAGTCACAACCGGGACAGGGTCTCCGGGGAGCTGTTTTTT. Translation gives CASSHNRDRVSGELFF.

CDR3 sequence: CASSENLFVDGYTF. In DNA form, the CDR3 reads TGTGCCAGCAGTGAAAATCTATTTGTAGATGGCTACACCTTC. The gene calls are TRBV6-1 and TRBJ1-2; no firm D call. The CDR3 length is 14 residues. The germline V gene encodes CDR1 MNHNS and CDR2 SASEGT. V dropped 2 bases and J dropped 6 bases, with 13 bases sitting between them.

The V call is TRBV7-2, the J call TRBJ2-2; D is unresolved. From germline, CDR1 is SGHTA and CDR2 FQGNSA. The V and J ends lost 3 bases and 6 bases respectively, with 5 bases between them. The CDR3 runs 12 residues. DNA of the CDR3: TGTGCCAGCAGCTTTTACTCCGGGGAGCTGTTTTTT. Translating it yields CASSFYSGELFF.

The chain links TRBV2 to TRBJ1-6; the D gene is possibly TRBD1 (6 bases). CDR1 SNHLY and CDR2 FYNNEI come from the germline V gene. The CDR3 consists of 14 residues. The V end lost 4 bases, the J end lost 7 bases, and 11 bases lay between the germline ends. The CDR3 sequence is CASSVGGGNSPLHF. DNA of the CDR3: TGTGCCAGCAGTGTGGGGGGGGGCAATTCACCCCTCCACTTT.